This TCR beta chain was captured in a study of blood T cell repertoires in COVID-19. Looking at the study overall: PBMCs, B-cell-depleted T cells, or T cells provided the cDNA or gDNA that made up the material.

Repertoires were generated with immunoSEQ multiplex PCR, while TCRdb's copy carries only in-frame clones and drops some. The table includes about 47,000 clones, approximately 84% detected once. Trimming at V came to 1 base and at J to 4 bases, leaving 9 bases not matched to a gene. CDR3 length: 18 residues. Germline V gives CDR1 SNHLY, CDR2 FYNNEI. The V gene is TRBV2, the J gene TRBJ2-2; TRBD2 agrees at 10 bases. The origin of this receptor is a man over 45 with acute or convalescent COVID-19. The specimen was peripheral blood. CDR3 in amino acids: CASSEETAGGLVTGELFF. The CDR3 DNA is TGTGCCAGCAGTGAAGAGACAGCGGGGGGGCTCGTCACCGGGGAGCTGTTTTTT.